These 24 T cell receptor beta chains came from one sample sequenced in a study of Graves' ophthalmopathy and Graves' hyperthyroidism. Amplifying from RNA transcripts, the study obtained TCR beta CDR3 regions. RT-PCR with HTBI primers came first, then second-round multiplex PCR. TCRdb re-called the multiplex PCR reads with MiXCR, one entry per CDR3 protein. The data show about 640,000 distinct CDR3 sequences, 35% to 50% seen once. What was sequenced was peripheral blood. All receptors come from an adult man with Graves' ophthalmopathy.

This clonotype has ten or more counts. The V and J genes are TRBV2 and TRBJ1-5, with 10 nucleotides matching TRBD1. Germline trimming cut 6 bases from V and 3 bases from J; bases unmatched to any gene: 5. The CDR3 is 15 amino acids. Germline-derived CDR1 and CDR2 are SNHLY and FYNNEI. The CDR3 reads CASRRGTGANQPQHF. The CDR3 DNA follows: TGTGCCAGCAGGAGAGGGACAGGGGCCAATCAGCCCCAGCATTTT.

This chain uses TRBV14 with TRBJ2-5; 10 bases agree with TRBD2. CDR1 is SGHDN and CDR2 is FVKESK in the germline V gene. The V segment lost 8 bases and the J segment 5 bases; nucleotides outside the gene matches: 14. The CDR3 is 16 amino acids. CDR3 sequence reads: CASSSGVAGGRETQYF. As DNA, the CDR3 is TGTGCCAGCTCCTCGGGGGTAGCGGGAGGTCGGGAGACCCAGTACTTC.

This clonotype was detected a few times. The gene calls are TRBV7-9 and TRBJ2-7, with D possibly being TRBD2 (6 bases). The CDR3 is 15 amino acids. Germline loops: CDR1 SEHNR, CDR2 FQNEAQ (reference sequence). With 5 bases removed from V and 7 bases from J, the gap between germline ends came to 21 bases. The CDR3 protein is CASSQDIAAGREQYF. The CDR3 DNA sequence: TGTGCCAGCAGCCAAGACATTGCGGCCGGGAGAGAGCAGTACTTC.

Of note for this clonotype: The missing conserved phenylalanine or tryptophan at the end of this CDR3 makes a read error likely. It is unclear where the CDR3 begins or ends on the DNA, so no DNA is shown, and the CDR3 is as TCRdb lists it. The chain has TRBV2 and TRBJ1-1. The CDR3 length is 10 residues, termini included. Germline values: CDR1 SNHLY, CDR2 FYNNEI. The CDR3 loop is CASSEREGFS.

This chain uses TRBV3-1 with TRBJ1-3; unclear D gene. Germline V CDR1 and CDR2: LGHDT, YNNKEL (reference sequence). With 3 bases removed from V and 4 bases from J, the gap between germline ends came to 13 bases. CDR3 length equals 15 residues. The CDR3 sequence is CASSQLPGGGNTIYF. In nucleotides, the CDR3 is TGTGCCAGCAGCCAGTTGCCAGGAGGAGGAAACACCATATATTTT.

The chain uses TRBV10-3 and TRBJ2-2; 7 bases align to TRBD2. Trimming at V came to 2 bases and at J to 1 base, leaving 1 base not matched to a gene. Germline V lookup: CDR1 ENHRY, CDR2 SYGVKD. The CDR3 extends over 15 amino acids. The CDR3 loop reads CAISETGGNTGELFF. The CDR3, as DNA: TGTGCCATCAGTGAGACGGGAGGGAACACCGGGGAGCTGTTTTTT.

Worth noting for this clonotype: The junction does not match germline at one end; this may be a read error. The genes are TRBV7-9 and TRBJ2-5; D possibly corresponds to TRBD2 (5 bases). The CDR3 length is 13 residues. CDR1 and CDR2 (germline): SEHNR, FQNEAQ (reference sequence). The CDR3 coding sequence is TGCGCCAGCAGCCAATTAGGCGGGGAGACCCAGTACTTC. Its protein product is CASSQLGGETQYF.

This clonotype was seen repeatedly, ten times or more. This rearrangement joins TRBV7-9 to TRBJ2-5; TRBD1 matches 9 bases. Per germline, CDR1 SEHNR and CDR2 FQNEAQ (reference sequence). V trimming: 7 bases; J trimming: 2 bases; junction bases outside the gene matches: 17. CDR3 length equals 18 residues. This CDR3 reads CASTHSPRGQGLQETQYF. The CDR3 nucleotides read TGTGCCAGCACCCATTCGCCTCGGGGACAGGGACTACAAGAGACCCAGTACTTC.

The sample holds a few counts of this clonotype. V and J are TRBV6-5 and TRBJ1-2; weak D call: TRBD1 (6 bases). The CDR3 runs to 15 residues. Trimming shortened V by 5 bases and J by 6 bases, and 19 bases separated the two germline ends. The germline V gene encodes CDR1 MNHEY and CDR2 SVGAGI. CDR3: CASSSYRTGKDGYTF. The CDR3, as DNA: TGTGCCAGCAGTAGTTACAGAACAGGGAAGGATGGCTACACCTTC.

This chain uses TRBV19 with TRBJ1-5; D is possibly TRBD1 (5 bases). Germline loops: CDR1 LNHDA, CDR2 SQIVND (reference sequence). The CDR3 sequence is 15 residues long. V lost 5 bases to trimming and J lost 0 bases, with 11 bases between them. CDR3 sequence (DNA): TGTGCCAGTAGTGCAGGGTGGGGTAGCAATCAGCCCCAGCATTTT. Translating gives CASSAGWGSNQPQHF.

This clonotype was counted at least ten times. The chain combines TRBV10-3 with TRBJ1-4; D is uncertain. V was pared by 10 bases and J by 4 bases, with 13 bases between. The length of the CDR3 is 13 residues. Germline V lookup: CDR1 ENHRY, CDR2 SYGVKD. CDR3 in amino acids: CASNGYLNEKLFF. CDR3 coding DNA: TGTGCCAGCAACGGATACCTTAATGAAAAACTGTTTTTT.

The rearrangement links TRBV20-1 to TRBJ2-5, with 12 bases aligning to TRBD1. The trim removed 3 bases at V and 6 bases at J, leaving 8 bases unmatched. The germline V gene has CDR1 DFQATT and CDR2 SNEGSKA (reference sequence). The CDR3 is made up of 15 amino acids. Here the CDR3 DNA reads TGCAGTGCTAGTCCCCGGGACAGGGGGCGGCAGACCCAGTACTTC. Protein sequence: CSASPRDRGRQTQYF.

The chain has TRBV10-3 and TRBJ1-5; 7 positions agree with TRBD1. V gave up 0 bases and J gave up 9 bases; unmatched junction bases: 17. CDR1 and CDR2 from the germline V gene are ENHRY and SYGVKD. The CDR3 is 18 residues long. The CDR3 reads CAISESQGSDRVGAPQHF. The CDR3 nucleotides read TGTGCCATCAGTGAGTCACAGGGTTCCGACAGGGTAGGGGCGCCCCAGCATTTT.

The chain is built from TRBV29-1 and TRBJ1-1; D might be TRBD1 (6 bases). This CDR3 region has 15 residues. Trimming removed 5 bases at V and 4 bases at J, with 20 bases between. Germline V gene data show CDR1 as SQVTM and CDR2 as ANQGSEA. The CDR3 protein is CSVQTGGWGPTEAFF. The CDR3 DNA follows: TGCAGCGTTCAAACCGGGGGCTGGGGCCCCACTGAAGCTTTCTTT.

The sample holds a few counts of this clonotype. The chain has TRBV28 and TRBJ2-5; no reliable D call. Trimming stripped 4 bases from V and 0 bases from J, with 6 bases between. CDR3 length: 13 residues. The V gene's germline CDR1 is MDHEN and CDR2 SYDVKM. CDR3 sequence reads: CASSSLDQETQYF. The CDR3 DNA is TGTGCCAGCAGTTCTCTCGACCAAGAGACCCAGTACTTC.

The V and J genes are TRBV14 and TRBJ1-6, with D unresolved. The CDR3 is 15 amino acids. V was trimmed by 7 bases and J by 8 bases, leaving 18 bases between them. The germline CDR1 and CDR2 sequences are SGHDN and FVKESK. The CDR3: CASTGGQEGDSPLHF. CDR3 DNA: TGTGCCAGCACCGGTGGGCAGGAGGGAGATTCACCCCTCCACTTT.

There are many counts of this clonotype. This chain connects TRBV7-8 to TRBJ1-5, with a tentative D call TRBD1 (6 bases). The V end lost 5 bases, the J end lost 6 bases, and 20 bases lay between the germline ends. The length of the CDR3 is 16 residues. Germline CDR1 and CDR2: SGHVS and FQNEAQ. The CDR3 nucleotides are TGTGCCAGCAGCCAGATGACGGGGGGGCTCGGTCAGCCCCAGCATTTT. This codes for CASSQMTGGLGQPQHF.

As to this clonotype: Its ends do not fully match the called genes, so a read error is possible. V and J are TRBV24-1 and TRBJ1-6, with 7 bases matching TRBD1. The germline V gene has CDR1 KGHDR and CDR2 SFDVKD. The CDR3 is made up of 14 amino acids. In DNA, the CDR3 is TGTGCCTCCCAGGGGGGCGGTGAAAATTCACCCCCCCACTTT. This encodes CASQGGGENSPPHF.

This clonotype occurred once. The genes are TRBV12-5 and TRBJ1-1; TRBD1 aligns across 9 bases. J was trimmed by 8 bases and V by 2 bases; bases with no gene match: 15. The CDR3 loop spans 17 amino acids. Germline values: CDR1 LGHNT, CDR2 FRNRAP. CDR3 amino acids: CASGLKTTGGSGAEAFF. CDR3 DNA: TGTGCTAGTGGTTTGAAAACGACAGGGGGTAGTGGGGCCGAAGCTTTCTTT.

The rearrangement links TRBV7-9 to TRBJ1-1; 9 nucleotides match TRBD1. The CDR3 runs 15 residues. The J segment lost 5 bases and the V segment lost 5 bases, leaving 9 bases of the junction unmatched. Germline V gives CDR1 SEHNR, CDR2 FQNEAQ (reference sequence). For the CDR3, the DNA is TGTGCCAGCAGCATAGGGGACAGGGAGAGGACTGAAGCTTTCTTT. As protein: CASSIGDRERTEAFF.

The rearrangement links TRBV5-4 to TRBJ2-7, with D perhaps TRBD2 (6 bases). This CDR3 region has 14 residues. From germline, CDR1 is SGHNT and CDR2 YYREEE (reference sequence). Trimming removed 4 bases at V and 2 bases at J, with 13 bases between. This CDR3 is CASSDGLSPYEQYF. For the CDR3, the DNA is TGTGCCAGCAGCGATGGACTATCACCCTACGAGCAGTACTTC.

This clonotype occurred many times. The rearrangement joins TRBV24-1 to TRBJ2-5; D is unresolved. Germline V gene data show CDR1 as KGHDR and CDR2 as SFDVKD. Trimming took 4 bases from V and 1 from J, leaving 12 bases between them. The CDR3 length is 15 residues. Here the CDR3 reads CATSEGLFFQETQYF. The CDR3 DNA sequence: TGTGCCACCAGTGAAGGCCTGTTCTTCCAAGAGACCCAGTACTTC.

This clonotype was recorded many times. The CDR3 here is CSARQGYNQPQHF. CDR3 bases: TGCAGTGCTCGACAGGGGTACAATCAGCCCCAGCATTTT. The gene calls are TRBV20-1 and TRBJ1-5, with 8 bases identical to TRBD1. The CDR3 covers 13 residues. Per germline, CDR1 DFQATT and CDR2 SNEGSKA (reference sequence). The trim removed 5 bases at V and 3 bases at J, leaving 3 bases unmatched.

The CDR3 sequence: CASMTSGGAFETQYF. The CDR3 DNA reads TGCGCCAGCATGACTAGCGGGGGGGCCTTTGAGACCCAGTACTTC. The chain links TRBV10-2 to TRBJ2-5; the match to TRBD2 covers 14 bases. The CDR3 length is 15 residues. Trimming at V came to 7 bases and at J to 5 bases, leaving 6 bases not matched to a gene. Germline V gene data show CDR1 as WSHSY and CDR2 as SAAADI.